A selection of T cell receptor beta chains follows, all from one sample in a study of T cells in Graves' hyperthyroidism and ophthalmopathy. TCRdb passed the multiplex PCR reads through MiXCR, listing each CDR3 protein once. The repertoire holds under 300,000 distinct CDR3 sequences, with roughly 22% as singletons. Sequenced input: blood. The receptor set was obtained from a man aged 25-45 years with Graves' ophthalmopathy. Each CDR3 is given without its conserved first and last residue.

V	J	CDR3
TRBV28	TRBJ2-2	ATRGVNTGELF
TRBV7-2	TRBJ2-1	ASSLVALAGGVNEQF
TRBV2	TRBJ2-6	ASSRVRRTSGANVLT
TRBV6-5	TRBJ2-7	ASSYTSGPSSYEQY
TRBV28	TRBJ2-7	ASSVLAGAQTYEQY
TRBV11-3	TRBJ1-1	ASSFRGEVNTEAF
TRBV10-1	TRBJ2-5	ASSESGGRETQY
TRBV2	TRBJ2-7	ASSAESSYEQY
TRBV6-1	TRBJ1-5	ASSELEGSGNQPQH
TRBV11-2	TRBJ1-2	ASSFTSGQKNGYT
TRBV7-9	TRBJ1-2	ASSLFGRATEGYT